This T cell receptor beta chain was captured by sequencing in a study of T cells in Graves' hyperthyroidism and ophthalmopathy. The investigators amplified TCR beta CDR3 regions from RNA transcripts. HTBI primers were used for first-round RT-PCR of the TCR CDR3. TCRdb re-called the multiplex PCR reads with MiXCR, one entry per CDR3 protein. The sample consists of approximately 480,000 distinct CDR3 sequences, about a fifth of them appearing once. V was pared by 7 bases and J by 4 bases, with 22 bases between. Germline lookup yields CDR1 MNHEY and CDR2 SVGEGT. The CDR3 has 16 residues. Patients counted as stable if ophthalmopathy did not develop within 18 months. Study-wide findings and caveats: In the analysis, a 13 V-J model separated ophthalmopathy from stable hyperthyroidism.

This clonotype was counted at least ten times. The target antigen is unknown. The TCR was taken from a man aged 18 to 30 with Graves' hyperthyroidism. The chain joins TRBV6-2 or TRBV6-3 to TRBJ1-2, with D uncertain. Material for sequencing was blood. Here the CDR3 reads CASTEVNRRRGYGYTF. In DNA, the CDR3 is TGTGCCAGCACCGAGGTAAATAGGCGGAGAGGCTATGGCTACACCTTC.